This T cell receptor beta chain emerged from a study of CD4 T cells in relation to SARS-CoV-2 and coronaviruses. Looking at the study overall: PBMCs were cultured with antigen for roughly 11 days before TCR beta sequencing. Negative control cultures got HIV-1 Nef peptides or no peptide. Study-level results: Compared with monoreactive clones, crossreactive clones showed significantly weaker SARS-CoV-2 expansion.

CD4+ T cells from unexposed donors were obtained before the COVID-19 pandemic (2011-2018). The cells were cultured for over eight days before CD4+ T cells were isolated. Fresh IL-2 medium replaced half the medium on days 3 and 7. Clones were sequenced by immunoSEQ multiplex PCR, and TCRdb holds only the in-frame ones, with some missing. The data show about 15,000 clones, 82% seen once. The CDR3 sequence is 14 residues long. The germline V gene has CDR1 SGHRS and CDR2 YFSETQ. The V gene end was trimmed by 4 bases and the J gene end by 6 bases; junction bases not matched to a gene: 4. Remarks on this clone: Its target is unknown.

This TCR derives from a human donor in good health. The gene calls are TRBV5-1 and TRBJ1-6, with 7 bases identical to TRBD1. The sample taken for sequencing was CD4+ T cells from PBMCs, cultured in vitro. CDR3 DNA: TGCGCCAGCAGCCCAGGGACAGCTAATTCACCCCTCCACTTT. This codes for CASSPGTANSPLHF.